The 27 T cell receptor beta chains below were found in one sample sequenced in a study of blood T cell repertoires in COVID-19. TCRdb's table, derived via immunoSEQ multiplex PCR, lists solely in-frame clones and lacks some. The sample lists 250,000 or so clones, approximately 84% occurring once. Sequencing was carried out using PBMCs or T cells enriched from blood (not recorded which). The receptors derive from a woman in her forties or fifties who had been exposed to COVID-19.

This chain links TRBV29-1 with TRBJ1-2; 9 nucleotides line up with TRBD1. The V and J ends lost 4 bases and 6 bases, in that order; junction bases with no gene match: 3. CDR1 SQVTM and CDR2 ANQGSEA come from the germline V gene. The CDR3 spans 12 residues. The CDR3 reads CSVAGTGNGYTF. CDR3 DNA: TGCAGCGTTGCCGGGACAGGGAATGGCTACACCTTC.

This rearrangement joins TRBV15 to TRBJ2-3; D possibly corresponds to TRBD2 (7 bases). In germline, CDR1 is LNHNV, CDR2 YYDKDF (reference sequence). Trimming left V 2 bases short and J 4 bases short, with 19 bases between. CDR3 length: 17 amino acids. The DNA of the CDR3 is TGTGCCACCAGCAGATGGGGGTCCGGGGGGCCCTCAGATACGCAGTATTTT. It is translated as CATSRWGSGGPSDTQYF.

The J gene is TRBJ1-3, the V gene TRBV6-1; D is unresolved. V lost 3 bases, J lost 0 bases, and 6 bases lay in between. The CDR3 totals 14 residues. Germline CDR1 MNHNS, CDR2 SASEGT. CDR3 in amino acids: CASSEVSSGNTIYF. Here the CDR3 DNA reads TGTGCCAGCAGTGAGGTGAGCTCTGGAAACACCATATATTTT.

The chain is built from TRBV18 and TRBJ2-5, with a weak D call TRBD1 (6 bases). This CDR3 contains 14 residues. The V end was cut by 6 bases, the J end by 1 base, with 12 bases between. Germline CDR1 is KGHSH and CDR2 is LQKENI. Here the CDR3 reads CASSSQTGQETQYF. In nucleotides, the CDR3 is TGTGCCAGCTCCTCCCAGACAGGCCAAGAGACCCAGTACTTC.

This sequence joins TRBV2 and TRBJ2-1; weak D call: TRBD2 (5 bases). Trimming shortened V by 8 bases and J by 10 bases, and 15 bases separated the two germline ends. This CDR3 comprises 12 residues. Germline CDR1 reads SNHLY; CDR2 reads FYNNEI. The CDR3 region is CASRNAGREQFF. For the CDR3, the DNA is TGTGCCAGCCGTAACGCGGGCCGGGAGCAGTTCTTC.

V usage is TRBV5-6 and J usage is TRBJ2-1; 10 positions match TRBD2. V dropped 4 bases and J dropped 5; count of bases not matched to a gene: 6. The CDR3 has 15 residues. Germline V lookup: CDR1 SGHDT, CDR2 YYEEEE. CDR3 amino acids: CASSPRTSGNNEQFF. The CDR3 nucleotides read TGTGCCAGCAGCCCGCGGACTAGCGGTAACAATGAGCAGTTCTTC.

The genes are TRBV5-4 and TRBJ1-1, with 7 bases identical to TRBD1. Germline CDR1 and CDR2: SGHNT and YYREEE (reference sequence). V lost 5 bases and J lost 1; bases outside the gene matches: 14. The CDR3 covers 17 residues. Here the CDR3 DNA reads TGTGCCAGCAGACCTGGACAGGCTCGCTCTTGGAACACTGAAGCTTTCTTT. This encodes CASRPGQARSWNTEAFF.

The chain combines TRBV21-1 with TRBJ2-5; the listed D gene, TRBD2, was not tested against the DNA. TRBV21-1 is designated a pseudogene. The CDR3 has 15 amino acids. The CDR3 DNA follows: TGTGCCAGCAGCGGCGAGGACAAGGAGGGAGAGACCCAGTACTTC. This codes for CASSGEDKEGETQYF.

The chain uses TRBV7-2 and TRBJ2-5; D is possibly TRBD1 (5 bases). Trimming removed 0 bases from V and 3 bases from J, with 14 bases in between. CDR3 length: 16 residues. Germline assignment: CDR1 SGHTA and CDR2 FQGNSA. CDR3 loop: CASSLARRVGEETQYF. The CDR3 DNA reads as TGTGCCAGCAGCTTAGCGCGAAGGGTAGGGGAAGAGACCCAGTACTTC.

This sequence joins TRBV30 and TRBJ2-3; no reliable D call. CDR3 size: 14 residues. V shed 3 bases and J shed 3 bases, with 13 bases lying between them. The germline V gene encodes CDR1 GTSNPN and CDR2 SVGIG (reference sequence). The CDR3 spells CAWSVLWATDTQYF. CDR3 sequence (DNA): TGTGCCTGGAGCGTCCTTTGGGCAACAGATACGCAGTATTTT.

The chain is built from TRBV6-5 and TRBJ1-1; 7 positions match TRBD1. The germline gives CDR1 MNHEY, CDR2 SVGAGI. V shed 6 bases, J shed 0 bases, and the junction held 4 bases outside the gene matches. This CDR3 contains 14 residues. As DNA, the CDR3 is TGTGCCAGCAGGGCGGGACAGATGAACACTGAAGCTTTCTTT. Amino acids: CASRAGQMNTEAFF.

The V gene is TRBV6-5, the J gene TRBJ1-2; TRBD1 aligns across 7 bases. The CDR3 runs 13 residues. V lost 7 bases and J lost 5; bases outside the gene matches: 7. Germline-derived CDR1 and CDR2 are MNHEY and SVGAGI. The CDR3, as DNA: TGTGCCAGCAATCCAGGGGGAAGATATGGCTACACCTTC. This codes for CASNPGGRYGYTF.

The chain recombines TRBV9 with TRBJ1-2; 8 bases agree with TRBD1. V trimming: 0 bases; J trimming: 6 bases; junction bases outside the gene matches: 4. Germline V gene sequence: CDR1 SGDLS, CDR2 YYNGEE. CDR3 size: 14 residues. The CDR3 here is CASSVEAGGNGYTF. For the CDR3, the DNA is TGTGCCAGCAGCGTAGAGGCAGGGGGCAATGGCTACACCTTC.

This chain joins TRBV12-3 or TRBV12-4 and TRBJ1-2; perhaps TRBD1 as D (6 bases). The V end lost 8 bases, the J end lost 2 bases, and 9 bases lay between the germline ends. This CDR3 has 12 residues. The CDR3 DNA follows: TGTGCCAGCGGTGGACAGAACTATGGCTACACCTTC. Translation: CASGGQNYGYTF.

The chain couples TRBV28 to TRBJ1-2, with 8 bases fitting TRBD1. This CDR3 region has 14 residues. Germline values: CDR1 MDHEN, CDR2 SYDVKM. With 4 bases clipped from V and 7 bases from J, the junction kept 8 bases outside the gene matches. CDR3 nucleotide sequence: TGTGCCAGCAGTTCTCCAGGGGGCGTAGGTGGCTACACCTTC. It encodes CASSSPGGVGGYTF.

J is TRBJ1-5 and V is TRBV19; TRBD1 might be the D (6 bases). V was pared by 3 bases and J by 2 bases, with 8 bases between. Germline CDR1 reads LNHDA; CDR2 reads SQIVND (reference sequence). The CDR3 sequence is 14 residues long. The CDR3 region is CASSIAGGNQPQHF. The CDR3 DNA sequence: TGTGCCAGTAGTATCGCAGGGGGCAATCAGCCCCAGCATTTT.

The chain employs TRBV10-1 and TRBJ1-1, with D maybe TRBD1 (6 bases). V was clipped by 3 bases and J by 10 bases, with 21 bases between them. Germline loops: CDR1 WNHNN, CDR2 SYGVQD (reference sequence). This CDR3 is 15 amino acids long. The CDR3 DNA sequence: TGCGCCAGCAGTGATTCGGCAGGGGCCCCAATTGGAGCTTTCTTT. It codes for CASSDSAGAPIGAFF.

The V gene is TRBV5-4, the J gene TRBJ2-5; 7 nucleotides align to TRBD1. With 4 bases clipped from V and 4 bases from J, the junction kept 10 bases outside the gene matches. CDR1 is SGHNT and CDR2 is YYREEE in the germline V gene (reference sequence). The CDR3 has 15 residues. The chain's CDR3 is CASSPGGGSSETQYF. The CDR3 DNA sequence: TGTGCCAGCAGCCCAGGGGGTGGGTCGTCAGAGACCCAGTACTTC.

The chain employs TRBV5-4 and TRBJ1-1; TRBD1 is a possible D gene (6 bases). The CDR3 is made up of 13 amino acids. Per germline, CDR1 SGHNT and CDR2 YYREEE (reference sequence). V was shortened by 6 bases and J by 6 bases, with 15 bases between the two germline ends. CDR3 nucleotide sequence: TGTGCCAGCACCCCGAGGGGGGGGGCTGAAGCTTTCTTT. It is translated as CASTPRGGAEAFF.

This chain joins TRBV7-3 and TRBJ2-5; TRBD1 agrees at 9 bases. The CDR3 length is 14 residues. In germline, CDR1 is SGHTA, CDR2 FQGTGA. The trim removed 2 bases at V and 8 bases at J, leaving 6 bases unmatched. This chain's CDR3 is CASSLGGTGNTQYF. In nucleotides, the CDR3 is TGTGCCAGCAGCTTAGGAGGGACAGGGAATACCCAGTACTTC.

This clone was recorded many times. This chain uses TRBV5-1 with TRBJ2-7; TRBD1 agrees at 9 bases. CDR1 is SGHRS, CDR2 YFSETQ, per germline. This CDR3 region has 13 residues. The trim removed 5 bases at V and 7 bases at J, leaving 7 bases unmatched. The CDR3: CASSWGQGGEQYF. CDR3 bases: TGCGCCAGCAGTTGGGGACAGGGAGGTGAGCAGTACTTC.

Many counts were recorded for this clone. Additional DNA sequences in this sample encode the identical CDR3. The chain employs TRBV5-1 and TRBJ1-4, with 9 nucleotides matching TRBD1. Germline CDR1 is SGHRS and CDR2 is YFSETQ. The CDR3 totals 15 residues. The J segment lost 8 bases and the V segment lost 0 bases, leaving 5 bases of the junction unmatched. The CDR3, as DNA: TGCGCCAGCAGCTTGGGGGACAGGGTAAACGAAAAACTGTTTTTT. Its protein is CASSLGDRVNEKLFF.

CDR3 region: CASSESGDRGYTF. CDR3 sequence (DNA): TGCGCCAGCAGTGAGTCAGGGGATCGGGGCTACACCTTC. V is TRBV10-1 and J is TRBJ1-2, with D maybe TRBD1 (5 bases). V dropped 0 bases and J dropped 8 bases, with 10 bases sitting between them. Germline CDR1 reads WNHNN; CDR2 reads SYGVQD (reference sequence). CDR3 size: 13 residues.

In nucleotides, the CDR3 is TGTGCCAGCAGCCTCTTAAATTCACCCCTCCACTTT. This encodes CASSLLNSPLHF. V and J are TRBV14 and TRBJ1-6, with D uncertain. V was pared by 4 bases and J by 7 bases, with 5 bases between. Germline values: CDR1 SGHDN, CDR2 FVKESK. The CDR3 is made up of 12 amino acids.

The V gene is TRBV12-3 or TRBV12-4, the J gene TRBJ2-5; D not certain. The V and J ends lost 6 bases and 4 bases respectively, with 6 bases between them. The CDR3 sequence is 11 residues long. The CDR3 protein is CASSSGETQYF. The CDR3, as DNA: TGTGCCAGCAGCTCCGGAGAGACCCAGTACTTC.

The rearrangement uses TRBV5-4 and TRBJ2-1, with 10 nucleotides matching TRBD1. Germline trimming cut 1 base from V and 3 bases from J; bases unmatched to any gene: 4. Germline V gives CDR1 SGHNT, CDR2 YYREEE (reference sequence). This CDR3 is 16 amino acids long. CDR3 region: CASSLLWTGGYNEQFF. In DNA form, the CDR3 reads TGTGCCAGCAGCTTGCTCTGGACAGGGGGCTACAATGAGCAGTTCTTC.

The rearrangement joins TRBV6-1 to TRBJ1-1, with no clear D. Germline V CDR1 and CDR2: MNHNS, SASEGT. Trimming took 1 base from V and 1 from J, leaving 10 bases between them. The CDR3 has 15 residues. The chain's CDR3 is CASSEGVEGNTEAFF. Here the CDR3 DNA reads TGTGCCAGCAGTGAAGGGGTGGAGGGGAACACTGAAGCTTTCTTT.